The 5 T cell receptor beta chains listed next were all sequenced from one sample in a study of OX40 agonist ivuxolimab in advanced cancers. TCRdb's table, derived via immunoSEQ multiplex PCR, lists solely in-frame clones and lacks some. Of 65,000 to 100,000 clones in the sample, approximately 85% were seen once. Sequences were derived from CD4+ or CD8+ T cells sorted from blood, sampled in a trial of the OX40 agonist ivuxolimab. The source is an adult with an advanced solid tumor such as melanoma, head and neck, liver or kidney cancer.

The chain links TRBV4-2 to TRBJ2-7; TRBD1 matches at 9 bases. This CDR3 is 15 amino acids long. V lost 1 base to trimming and J lost 5 bases; unmatched junction nucleotides: 6. Germline values: CDR1 LGHNA, CDR2 YNFKEQ. The chain's CDR3 is CASSQATGGDHEQYF. In DNA form, the CDR3 reads TGTGCCAGCAGCCAAGCGACAGGGGGGGACCACGAGCAGTACTTC.

V is TRBV6-5 and J is TRBJ2-2, with 7 nucleotides matching TRBD2. Trimming took 0 bases from V and 3 from J; bases not matched to a gene: 4. Germline values: CDR1 MNHEY, CDR2 SVGAGI. The CDR3 runs to 16 residues. The CDR3 DNA follows: TGTGCCAGCAGTTACTCAGGGGCGGGAGACACCGGGGAGCTGTTTTTT. Residues: CASSYSGAGDTGELFF.

V gene TRBV28 combines with J gene TRBJ2-7; D remains unclear. This CDR3 is built from 13 residues. Trimming took off 5 bases at V and 5 bases at J, with 13 bases between the two ends. Germline assignment: CDR1 MDHEN and CDR2 SYDVKM. In DNA form, the CDR3 reads TGTGCCAGCAGTCGACCGGTGGCTGACGAGCAGTACTTC. As protein: CASSRPVADEQYF.

This rearrangement joins TRBV4-2 to TRBJ2-7; 8 bases are a match to TRBD1. The ends lost 5 bases at V and 6 bases at J; junction bases unmatched: 9. From germline, CDR1 is LGHNA and CDR2 YNFKEQ. The CDR3 is 14 amino acids. CDR3 nucleotide sequence: TGTGCCAGCAGCAACCGGGACAGGTCCCGCGAGCAGTACTTC. It is translated as CASSNRDRSREQYF.

V is TRBV18 and J is TRBJ2-7, with 11 bases lining up with TRBD1. Germline CDR1 and CDR2: KGHSH and LQKENI. The V segment lost 3 bases and the J segment 5 bases; nucleotides outside the gene matches: 3. The CDR3 contains 14 residues. CDR3 DNA sequence: TGTGCCAGCTCACCGGGACAGGGGGTAAACGAGCAGTACTTC. Encoded protein: CASSPGQGVNEQYF.